These T cell receptor beta chains were read from a single sample in a study of intratumoral heterogeneity in liver cancer. Using immunoSEQ multiplex PCR, the repertoire was profiled, and TCRdb retains in-frame clones only, with some absent. The table includes about 6,200 clones, 60% to 85% detected once. Here the sequenced sample was tumor tissue, taken before any cancer treatment. These receptors came from a woman in her seventies with hepatocellular carcinoma. Both conserved end residues are part of each CDR3.

v_call	cdr3_aa
TRBV27	CASGSGPPQHF
TRBV12-3/TRBV12-4	CASTSSTGYGYTF
TRBV6-2/TRBV6-3	CASSPTSGSSYEQYF
TRBV3-1/TRBV3-2	CASSQRQGQAQQYF
TRBV3-1/TRBV3-2	CASSSRGASGRAKETQYF
TRBV20-1	CSVAGGETQYF
TRBV6-2/TRBV6-3	CASSYRGLSFGETQYF
TRBV5-6	CASSRGGRGHGYTF
TRBV6-6	CATGLGGQHSGNTIYF
TRBV18	CASSPQTSGSEQYF
TRBV6-5	CASRNTATYEQYF
TRBV24-1	CATSDPGRSYGYTF
TRBV2	CASQRETQYF
TRBV24-1	CATSDLRVDTQYF
TRBV28	CASSIGTGGPPYNEQFF
TRBV30	CAWRLTGGVNYGYTF
TRBV6-5	CASSPGHSSGNTIYF
TRBV29-1	CSADPPQGNTEAFF
TRBV11-3	CASSARTGEGRETQYF
TRBV3-1/TRBV3-2	CASGRGLGEGYTF
TRBV7-9	CASTSNAETQYF
TRBV5-1	CASSRERGTEAFF
TRBV5-4	CASTSTADRVGGYTF
TRBV9	CASSVTSGPSYEQYF
TRBV12-2	CASRPHRGARRDQPQHF
TRBV9	CASNSEGAKNIQYF
TRBV5-6	CASPNLSGQGLSPLHF
TRBV5-5	CASSRDRAADTQYF
TRBV2	CASSPDRGYYHEQYF
TRBV6-5	CASSSRLAGGAGELFF
TRBV28	CASSSWGRPNPLHF
TRBV2	CASIGQTNEKLFF
TRBV5-4	CASSFPEGVGETQYF
TRBV9	CASSPHRGSGELFF
TRBV10-1	CASSDRGFLDTQYF
TRBV29-1	CSGRTGFYEQYF
TRBV19	CASSGTGRTEAFF
TRBV6-6	CASSWWTGGPEDEQYF
TRBV9	CASSVGWGSENEQFF
TRBV5-8	CASSLSRYTEAFF
TRBV6-5	CASSKGQTYGYTF
TRBV19	CATSAGDYSNQPQHF
TRBV7-8	CASSFTGVSTDTQYF
TRBV14	CASSQMRGAETQYF
TRBV16	CASSLNRTGGNTGELFF
TRBV28	CASRLTQTGPNEKLFF
TRBV15	CATSRDPDYEQYF
TRBV3-1/TRBV3-2	CASSQFSYEQYF
TRBV12-5	CASGPSGTNTGELFF
TRBV10-1	CASSESGLTYEQYF
TRBV2	CASLTDGGTDTQYF
TRBV21-1	CASSKGDRGQETQYF
TRBV15	CATSRYTMGTGQETQYF
TRBV5-1	CASSLWGQNNSPLHF